The subject of this entry is one T cell receptor beta chain. This sample stems from a study of control samples from healthy donors and cancer patients. The protocol was immunoSEQ multiplex PCR, while the TCRdb copy is restricted to in-frame clones and leaves out a portion. The sample yields 150,000 to 200,000 clones, roughly 94% seen once. Trimming removed 10 bases at V and 7 bases at J, with 25 bases between. Germline CDR1 reads SGHVS; CDR2 reads FQNEAQ. CDR3 length: 15 residues. This sequence joins TRBV7-8 and TRBJ2-5; D is undetermined. The TCR comes from a man in his sixties with colorectal cancer. Specimen: PBMCs. The CDR3 DNA follows: TGTGCCACCCAACTCACCCGTGGGAAGTCAGGGACCCAGTACTTC. Protein sequence: CATQLTRGKSGTQYF.